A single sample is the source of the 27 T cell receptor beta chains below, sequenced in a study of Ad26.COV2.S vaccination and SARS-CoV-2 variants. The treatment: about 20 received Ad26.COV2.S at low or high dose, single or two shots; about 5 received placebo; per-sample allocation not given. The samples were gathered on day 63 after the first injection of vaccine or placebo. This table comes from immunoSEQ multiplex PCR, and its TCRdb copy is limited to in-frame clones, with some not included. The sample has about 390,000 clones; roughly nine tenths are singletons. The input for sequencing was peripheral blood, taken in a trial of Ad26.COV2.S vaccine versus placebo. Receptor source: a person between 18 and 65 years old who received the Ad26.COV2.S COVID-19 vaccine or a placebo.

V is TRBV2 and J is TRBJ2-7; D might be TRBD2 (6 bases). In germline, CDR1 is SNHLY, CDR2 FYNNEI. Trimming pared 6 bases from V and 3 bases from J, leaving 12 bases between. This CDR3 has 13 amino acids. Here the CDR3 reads CASSPGLVYEQYF. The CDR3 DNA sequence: TGTGCCAGCAGCCCGGGACTTGTCTACGAGCAGTACTTC.

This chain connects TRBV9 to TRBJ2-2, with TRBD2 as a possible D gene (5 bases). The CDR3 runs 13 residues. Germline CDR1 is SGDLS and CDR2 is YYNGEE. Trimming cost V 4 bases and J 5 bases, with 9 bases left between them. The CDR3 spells CASSPSTTGELFF. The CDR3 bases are TGTGCCAGCAGCCCTAGCACAACCGGGGAGCTGTTTTTT.

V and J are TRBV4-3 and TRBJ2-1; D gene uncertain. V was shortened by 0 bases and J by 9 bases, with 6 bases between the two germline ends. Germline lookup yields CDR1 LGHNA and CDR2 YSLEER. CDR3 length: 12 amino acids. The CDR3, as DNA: TGCGCCAGCAGCCAAGACCGAGGTGAGCAGTTCTTC. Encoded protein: CASSQDRGEQFF.

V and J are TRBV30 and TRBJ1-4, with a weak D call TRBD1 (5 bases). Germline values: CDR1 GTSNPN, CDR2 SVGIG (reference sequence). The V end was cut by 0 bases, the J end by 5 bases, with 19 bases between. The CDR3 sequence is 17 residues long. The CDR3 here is CAWSVNGPGPINEKLFF. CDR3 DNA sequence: TGTGCCTGGAGTGTAAACGGTCCGGGGCCTATCAATGAAAAACTGTTTTTT.

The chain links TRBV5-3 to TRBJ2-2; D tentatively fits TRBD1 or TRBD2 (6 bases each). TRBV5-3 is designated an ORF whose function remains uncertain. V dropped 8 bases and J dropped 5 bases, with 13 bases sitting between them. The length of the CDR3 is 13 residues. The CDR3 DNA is TGTGCCAGGAGAAGGGGGGTAACCGGGGAGCTGTTTTTT. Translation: CARRRGVTGELFF.

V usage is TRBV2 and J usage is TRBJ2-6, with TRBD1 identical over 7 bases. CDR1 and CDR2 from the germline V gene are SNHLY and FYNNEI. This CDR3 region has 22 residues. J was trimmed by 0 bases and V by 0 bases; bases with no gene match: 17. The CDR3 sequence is CASSEARTEGTGAFSGANVLTF. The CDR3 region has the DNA TGTGCCAGCAGTGAAGCAAGGACCGAGGGAACAGGGGCTTTCTCTGGGGCCAACGTCCTGACTTTC.

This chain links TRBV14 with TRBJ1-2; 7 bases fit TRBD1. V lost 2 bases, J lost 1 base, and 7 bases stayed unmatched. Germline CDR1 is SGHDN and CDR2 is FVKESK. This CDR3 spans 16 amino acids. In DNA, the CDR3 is TGTGCCAGCAGCCAACCTATCCGGGACAGTAACTATGGCTACACCTTC. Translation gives CASSQPIRDSNYGYTF.

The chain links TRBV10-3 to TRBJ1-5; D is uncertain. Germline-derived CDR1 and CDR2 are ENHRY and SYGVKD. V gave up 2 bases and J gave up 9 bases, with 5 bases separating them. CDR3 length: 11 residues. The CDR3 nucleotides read TGTGCCATCAGTGAGAATGGGCCCCAGCATTTT. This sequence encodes CAISENGPQHF.

Here the CDR3 reads CASSLGSGTDTDTQYF. The CDR3, as DNA: TGCGCCAGCAGCTTGGGATCCGGGACGGACACAGATACGCAGTATTTT. V gene TRBV5-1 combines with J gene TRBJ2-3, with D tentatively TRBD1 or TRBD2 (5 bases each). Trimming took 0 bases from V and 2 from J, leaving 13 bases between them. Germline V gene sequence: CDR1 SGHRS, CDR2 YFSETQ. This CDR3 is 16 amino acids long.

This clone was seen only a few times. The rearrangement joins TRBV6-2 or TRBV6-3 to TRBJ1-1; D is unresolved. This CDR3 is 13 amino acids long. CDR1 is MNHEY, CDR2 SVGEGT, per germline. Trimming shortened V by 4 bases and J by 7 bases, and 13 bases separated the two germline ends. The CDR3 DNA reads TGTGCCAGCAGTTTGGCAGTTAGTAGTGAAGCTTTCTTT. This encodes CASSLAVSSEAFF.

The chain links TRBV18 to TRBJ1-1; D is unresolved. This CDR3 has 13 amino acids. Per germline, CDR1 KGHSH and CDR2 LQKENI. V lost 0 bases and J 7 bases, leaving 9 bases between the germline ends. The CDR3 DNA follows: TGTGCCAGCTCACCACCGGTGACCAGTGAAGCTTTCTTT. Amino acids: CASSPPVTSEAFF.

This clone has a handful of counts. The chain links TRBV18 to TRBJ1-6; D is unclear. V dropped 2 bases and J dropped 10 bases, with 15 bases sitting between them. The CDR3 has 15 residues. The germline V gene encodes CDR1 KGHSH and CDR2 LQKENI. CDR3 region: CASSPEESRGSPLHF. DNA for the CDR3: TGTGCCAGCTCACCAGAGGAGAGCAGAGGGTCACCCCTCCACTTT.

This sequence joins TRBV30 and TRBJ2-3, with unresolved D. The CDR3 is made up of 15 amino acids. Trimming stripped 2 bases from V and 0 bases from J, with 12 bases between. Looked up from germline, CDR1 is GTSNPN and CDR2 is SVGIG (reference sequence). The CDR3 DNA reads TGTGCCTGGAGTAGCCCCGTCGCGAGCACAGATACGCAGTATTTT. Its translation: CAWSSPVASTDTQYF.

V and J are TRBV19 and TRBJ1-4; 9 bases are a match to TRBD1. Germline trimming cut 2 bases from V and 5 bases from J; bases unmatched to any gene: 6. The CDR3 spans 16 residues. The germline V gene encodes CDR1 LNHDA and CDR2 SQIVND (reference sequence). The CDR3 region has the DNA TGTGCCAGTAGTATAACCTGGGACAGGGCGAATGAAAAACTGTTTTTT. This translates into CASSITWDRANEKLFF.

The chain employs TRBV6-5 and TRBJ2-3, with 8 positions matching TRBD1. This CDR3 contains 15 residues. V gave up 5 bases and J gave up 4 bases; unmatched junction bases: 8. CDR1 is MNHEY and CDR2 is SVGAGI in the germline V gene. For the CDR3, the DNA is TGTGCCAGCAGTACCCAGGGGGCAGGACCAGATACGCAGTATTTT. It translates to CASSTQGAGPDTQYF.

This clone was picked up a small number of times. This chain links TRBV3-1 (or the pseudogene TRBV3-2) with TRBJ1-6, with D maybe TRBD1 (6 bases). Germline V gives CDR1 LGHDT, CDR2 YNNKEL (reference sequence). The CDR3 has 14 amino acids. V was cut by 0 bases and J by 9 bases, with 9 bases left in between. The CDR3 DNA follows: TGTGCCAGCAGCCAAGACAGGGGAGGTTCACCCCTCCACTTT. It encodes CASSQDRGGSPLHF.

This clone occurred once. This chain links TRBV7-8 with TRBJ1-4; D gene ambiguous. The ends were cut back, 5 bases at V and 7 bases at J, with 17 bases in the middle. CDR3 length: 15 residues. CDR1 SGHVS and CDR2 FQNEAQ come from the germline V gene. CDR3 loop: CASSPTGSRGEKLFF. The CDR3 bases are TGTGCCAGCAGCCCCACGGGCTCCCGGGGTGAAAAACTGTTTTTT.

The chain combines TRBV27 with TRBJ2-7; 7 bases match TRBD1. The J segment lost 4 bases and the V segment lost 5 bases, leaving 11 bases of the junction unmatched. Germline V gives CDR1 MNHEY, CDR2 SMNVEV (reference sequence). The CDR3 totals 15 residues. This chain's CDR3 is CASSTNRGRNYEQYF. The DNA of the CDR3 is TGTGCCAGCAGTACCAACAGGGGCAGAAATTACGAGCAGTACTTC.

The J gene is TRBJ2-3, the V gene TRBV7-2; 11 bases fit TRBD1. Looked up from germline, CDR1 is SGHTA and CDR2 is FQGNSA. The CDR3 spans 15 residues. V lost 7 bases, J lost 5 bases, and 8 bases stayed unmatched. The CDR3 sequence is CASTQWTGGIDTQYF. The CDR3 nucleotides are TGTGCCAGCACCCAATGGACAGGGGGCATAGATACGCAGTATTTT.

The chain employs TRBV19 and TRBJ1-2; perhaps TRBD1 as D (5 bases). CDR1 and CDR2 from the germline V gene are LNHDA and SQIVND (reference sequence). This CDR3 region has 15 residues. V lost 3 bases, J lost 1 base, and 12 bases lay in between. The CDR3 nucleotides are TGTGCCAGTAGTATTGCCCAGGGCCTTAACTATGGCTACACCTTC. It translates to CASSIAQGLNYGYTF.

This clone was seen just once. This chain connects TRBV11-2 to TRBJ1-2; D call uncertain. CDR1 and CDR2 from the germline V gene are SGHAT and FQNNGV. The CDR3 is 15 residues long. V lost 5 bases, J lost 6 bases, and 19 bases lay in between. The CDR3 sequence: CASSRQGVLRDGYTF. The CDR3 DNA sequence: TGTGCCAGCAGCCGCCAAGGAGTGCTACGCGATGGCTACACCTTC.

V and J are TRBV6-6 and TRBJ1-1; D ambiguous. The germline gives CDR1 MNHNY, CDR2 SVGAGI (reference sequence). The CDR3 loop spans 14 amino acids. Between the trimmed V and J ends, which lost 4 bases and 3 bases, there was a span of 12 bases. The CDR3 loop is CASSSRLVDTEAFF. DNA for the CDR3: TGTGCCAGCAGTTCACGGTTGGTGGACACTGAAGCTTTCTTT.

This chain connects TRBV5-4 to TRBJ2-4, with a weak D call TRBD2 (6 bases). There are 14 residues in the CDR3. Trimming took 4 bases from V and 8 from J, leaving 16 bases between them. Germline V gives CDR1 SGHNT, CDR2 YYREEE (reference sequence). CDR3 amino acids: CASSRPGVSDIQYF. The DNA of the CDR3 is TGTGCCAGCAGCCGACCGGGGGTATCGGACATTCAGTACTTC.

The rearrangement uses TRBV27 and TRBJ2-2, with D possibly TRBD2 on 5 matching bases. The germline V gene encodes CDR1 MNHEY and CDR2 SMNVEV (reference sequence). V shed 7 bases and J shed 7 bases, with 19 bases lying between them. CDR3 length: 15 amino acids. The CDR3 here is CASTQIMDSRGELFF. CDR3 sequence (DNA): TGTGCCAGCACCCAAATCATGGACTCGCGCGGGGAGCTGTTTTTT.

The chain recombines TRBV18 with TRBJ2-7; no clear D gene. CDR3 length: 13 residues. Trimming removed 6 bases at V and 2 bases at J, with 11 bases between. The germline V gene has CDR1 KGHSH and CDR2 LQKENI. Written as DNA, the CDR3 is TGTGCCAGCTCCCTCGGCCAGACCTACGAGCAGTACTTC. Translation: CASSLGQTYEQYF.

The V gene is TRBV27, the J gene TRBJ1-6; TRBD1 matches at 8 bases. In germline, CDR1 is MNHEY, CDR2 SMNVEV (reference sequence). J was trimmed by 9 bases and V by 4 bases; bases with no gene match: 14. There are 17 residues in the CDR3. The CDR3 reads CASSSSSLTGGRSPLHF. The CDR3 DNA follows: TGTGCCAGCAGTTCCTCCTCGCTCACAGGGGGTCGTTCACCCCTCCACTTT.

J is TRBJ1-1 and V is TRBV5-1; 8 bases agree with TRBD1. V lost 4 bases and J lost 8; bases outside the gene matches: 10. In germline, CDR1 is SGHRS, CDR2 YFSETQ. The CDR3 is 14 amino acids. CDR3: CASSTGQGITEAFF. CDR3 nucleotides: TGCGCCAGCAGCACAGGACAGGGAATAACAGAAGCTTTCTTT.